This TCR beta chain was sequenced in a study of blood T cells in healthy people across ages. Study at large: Per two T cells, template switching captured roughly one barcoded beta molecule. Study results and limitations: Long-lived donors carried more naive CD4+ cells and greater diversity than aged donors.

Healthy Russian Caucasian donors spanned ages about 6 to 100 years. Primers used in a second PCR of about 7 to 12 cycles were a sample-barcoded 5' primer and a J-beta primer mix. Every single cDNA molecule received a tag from a template-switch adaptor with 12 random nucleotides. TCRdb ran MiXCR on the 5' RACE reads and lists one entry per CDR3 protein. Of some 1.8 million distinct CDR3 sequences listed, roughly two fifths are singletons. This clonotype turned up a few times. Its target is not known. V shed 1 base and J shed 0 bases, with 18 bases lying between them. Germline CDR1 is DFQATT and CDR2 is SNEGSKA (reference sequence). The CDR3 runs to 17 residues.

The sample was blood. The genes are TRBV20-1 and TRBJ2-5; D uncertain. This clonotype was obtained from a human donor in good health. The CDR3 sequence is CSARAVGIKMYQETQYF. In DNA form, the CDR3 reads TGCAGTGCTAGAGCGGTGGGCATCAAGATGTACCAAGAGACCCAGTACTTC.